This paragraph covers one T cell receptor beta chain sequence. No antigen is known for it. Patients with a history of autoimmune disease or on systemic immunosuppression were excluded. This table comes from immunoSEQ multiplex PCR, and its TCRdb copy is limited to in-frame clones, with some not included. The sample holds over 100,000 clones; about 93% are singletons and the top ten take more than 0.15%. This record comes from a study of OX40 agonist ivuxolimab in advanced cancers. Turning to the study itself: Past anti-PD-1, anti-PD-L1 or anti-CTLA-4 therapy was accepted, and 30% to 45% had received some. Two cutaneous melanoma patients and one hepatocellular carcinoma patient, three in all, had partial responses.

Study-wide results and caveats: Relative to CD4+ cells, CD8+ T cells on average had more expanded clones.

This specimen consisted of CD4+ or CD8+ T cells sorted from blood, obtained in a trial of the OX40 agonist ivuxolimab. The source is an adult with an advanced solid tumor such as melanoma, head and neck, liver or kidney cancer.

CDR3 protein: CASGLYSDDTEAFF. In DNA, the CDR3 is TGTGCCAGCGGACTTTACAGCGACGACACTGAAGCTTTCTTT. V is TRBV18 and J is TRBJ1-1; the D is unclear. Trimming stripped 8 bases from V and 3 bases from J, with 16 bases between. The CDR3 is 14 amino acids. From germline, CDR1 is KGHSH and CDR2 LQKENI.